This record looks at one T cell receptor (beta chain) sequence and its context. Antigen unknown. From germline, CDR1 is MNHEY and CDR2 SMNVEV (reference sequence). Trimming removed 0 bases from V and 5 bases from J; junction bases left unmatched: 5. The CDR3 runs to 15 residues. The sample comes from a study of a mutant IDH1 vaccine in newly diagnosed glioma. Produced via immunoSEQ multiplex PCR; TCRdb's table is partial and in-frame only. In the table there are roughly 48,000 clones, roughly four fifths of which are singletons. Time point here: week 35, safety follow-up. Doses consisted of 300 ug of mutant IDH1 20-mer peptide each, paired with topical imiquimod.

The material sequenced was PBMCs, taken from a glioma patient whose treatment included an IDH1 peptide vaccine. This sequence originates from a man between 35 and 55 years old with glioma. V and J are TRBV27 and TRBJ1-2; 8 positions match TRBD1. The CDR3 spells CASSLSWTGKYGYTF. DNA for the CDR3: TGTGCCAGCAGTTTATCCTGGACAGGGAAATATGGCTACACCTTC.